This T cell receptor beta chain derives from a study of vaccination effects on CD4 cells after COVID-19. Study context: Post-vaccine draws lagged the second dose by a median of 72 days. Study-wide results and caveats: Only a single clone (1 of 255 vaccine-induced clones in healthy vaccinees) cross-reacted with common cold coronaviruses.

Before any sequencing was done, the ViraFEST assay used viral peptide pools to expand antigen-specific CD4+ T cells. CD4+ T cells were isolated after 10 days of culture. Each person got two doses of an mRNA SARS-CoV-2 vaccine, BNT162b2 or mRNA-1273. PBMC were cultured at a few million per well with roughly 9.7 IU/ml IL-2 and around 10 ug/ml peptides. Half the medium was swapped for IL-2 medium on days 3 and 7. The protocol was immunoSEQ multiplex PCR, while the TCRdb copy is restricted to in-frame clones and leaves out a portion. The sample holds around 30,000 clones, roughly 68% seen once. The CDR3 runs to 12 residues. Per the germline V gene, CDR1 is LGHDT and CDR2 is YNNKEL (reference sequence). As to this clone: Its antigen is currently unknown. One end of the junction fails to match germline, which may point to a read error.

Sequences were derived from CD4+ T cells from PBMCs cultured with HCoV-OC43 spike peptides, sampled after COVID-19 vaccination. The subset was: HCoV-OC43 spike overlapping peptide pool stimulation. V gene TRBV3-1 (or the pseudogene TRBV3-2) combines with J gene TRBJ2-7; D ambiguous. The receptor was derived from a human donor who received a COVID-19 vaccine. CDR3 residues: CASSQVSNEQYF. The CDR3 bases are TGTGCCAGCAGCCAGGTCTCCAACGAGCAGTACTTC.